This record looks at one TCR beta chain sequence and its context. What it recognizes is unknown. Germline CDR1 SGHRS, CDR2 YFSETQ. The ends were cut back, 4 bases at V and 0 bases at J, with 13 bases in the middle. CDR3 length: 16 amino acids. PCR employed 60 Vbeta and 13 Jbeta primers. The protocol was immunoSEQ multiplex PCR, while the TCRdb copy is restricted to in-frame clones and leaves out a portion. This repertoire shows 220,000 or so clones, around 86% found once; its top ten account for 2.7%. The data were obtained in a study of cytomegalovirus exposure and HLA in healthy donors. Across the study: Of 350 to 400 genotyped donors, around 86% grouped in the Caucasian-associated ancestry cluster. Whole-study results and caveats: There was a cluster of highly shared sequence variants that was likely a sequencing artifact. TCR beta chains numbering under 200 were designated cytomegalovirus-associated. Productive rates of about 90% or about 30% were seen for most TCR beta V segments in an earlier analysis.

The clonotype comes from a woman in her thirties or forties in good health and CMV-seronegative. The chain joins TRBV5-1 to TRBJ1-4; D may be TRBD1 (6 bases). Sequenced: PBMCs. This CDR3 reads CASSTGQYATNEKLFF. The CDR3 nucleotides read TGCGCCAGCAGCACCGGACAGTACGCAACTAATGAAAAACTGTTTTTT.